These 28 T cell receptor beta chains share one sample of origin, sequenced in a study of blood T cell repertoires in COVID-19. Profiled with immunoSEQ multiplex PCR; TCRdb holds only in-frame clones, not every one. The sample contains about 24,000 clones, just over 90% of which appear only once. The specimen sequenced was peripheral blood. The receptors come from an older man with active COVID-19.

The chain has TRBV28 and TRBJ1-2; D gene ambiguous. The V end was cut by 6 bases, the J end by 7 bases, with 15 bases between. This CDR3 has 13 amino acids. Germline V lookup: CDR1 MDHEN, CDR2 SYDVKM. In nucleotides, the CDR3 is TGTGCCAGCAGGGAGGCTCTTAGTGGTGGCTACACCTTC. The encoded protein is CASREALSGGYTF.

The chain combines TRBV24-1 with TRBJ2-7; possibly TRBD2 for D (6 bases). V lost 7 bases and J 6 bases, leaving 15 bases between the germline ends. The CDR3 totals 13 residues. Germline-derived CDR1 and CDR2 are KGHDR and SFDVKD. The CDR3 protein is CATSRFMGGEQYF. For the CDR3, the DNA is TGTGCCACCAGCCGCTTCATGGGGGGCGAGCAGTACTTC.

For the CDR3, the DNA is TGTGCCAGCAGTTATGAGGGGGTGGGCACTGAAGCTTTCTTT. It translates to CASSYEGVGTEAFF. The chain recombines TRBV6-5 with TRBJ1-1; D perhaps matches TRBD1 (6 bases). There are 14 residues in the CDR3. The ends were cut back, 3 bases at V and 4 bases at J, with 12 bases in the middle. Germline lookup yields CDR1 MNHEY and CDR2 SVGAGI.

The V call is TRBV5-8, the J call TRBJ2-4, with 9 bases identical to TRBD1. V trimming: 4 bases; J trimming: 0 bases; junction bases outside the gene matches: 5. CDR1 SGHTS and CDR2 YDEGEE come from the germline V gene. CDR3 size: 16 residues. CDR3 protein: CASSPWTGVAKNIQYF. The CDR3 DNA follows: TGTGCCAGCAGCCCCTGGACAGGGGTAGCCAAAAACATTCAGTACTTC.

CDR3: CASSFSGGAVGTEAFF. The CDR3 DNA follows: TGCGCCAGCAGCTTCTCGGGGGGCGCAGTGGGAACTGAAGCTTTCTTT. This chain links TRBV5-1 with TRBJ1-1; possibly TRBD1 for D (6 bases). Germline values: CDR1 SGHRS, CDR2 YFSETQ. The V end lost 2 bases, the J end lost 5 bases, and 19 bases lay between the germline ends. The CDR3 is 16 residues long.

V usage is TRBV18 and J usage is TRBJ2-3, with 7 bases fitting TRBD2. The V segment lost 2 bases and the J segment 0 bases; nucleotides outside the gene matches: 5. In germline, CDR1 is KGHSH, CDR2 LQKENI. This CDR3 region has 16 residues. For the CDR3, the DNA is TGTGCCAGCTCACCAAGGGCTAGCGGTAGCACAGATACGCAGTATTTT. Translating gives CASSPRASGSTDTQYF. Based on the CDR3 plus reference TRBV18 and TRBJ2-3, the full variable domain is NAGVMQNPRHLVRRRGQEARLRCSPMKGHSHVYWYRQLPEEGLKFMVYLQKENIIDESGMPKERFSAEFPKEGPSILRIQQVVRGDSAAYFCASSPRASGSTDTQYFGPGTRLTVL.

The chain combines TRBV24-1 with TRBJ2-7; 10 nucleotides agree with TRBD1. In germline, CDR1 is KGHDR, CDR2 SFDVKD. V was pared by 4 bases and J by 4 bases, with 6 bases of the junction left unmatched. The CDR3 totals 15 residues. The CDR3 DNA reads as TGTGCCACCAGTGACTCCGGGACAGGGGTGTACGAGCAGTACTTC. The encoded protein is CATSDSGTGVYEQYF.

In its sample, this clone was seen once. The chain employs TRBV9 and TRBJ2-5, with TRBD2 matching 14 bases. The CDR3 sequence is 19 residues long. CDR1 is SGDLS, CDR2 YYNGEE, per germline. Trimming removed 5 bases from V and 5 bases from J; junction bases left unmatched: 17. CDR3 coding DNA: TGTGCCAGCAGTCCGGGAGGGACTAGCGGGAGTCGCCTGGTGGAGACCCAGTACTTC. Encoded protein: CASSPGGTSGSRLVETQYF. Complete variable domain (other parts from reference TRBV9 and TRBJ2-5): DSGVTQTPKHLITATGQRVTLRCSPRSGDLSVYWYQQSLDQGLQFLIQYYNGEERAKGNILERFSAQQFPDLHSELNLSSLELGDSALYFCASSPGGTSGSRLVETQYFGPGTRLLVL.

This CDR3 is CASSPRTDLNEKLFF. The DNA for the CDR3 is TGTGCCAGCAGCCCTCGGACAGACCTTAATGAAAAACTGTTTTTT. This chain uses TRBV7-8 with TRBJ1-4; TRBD1 might be the D (6 bases). Between the trimmed V and J ends, which lost 5 bases and 4 bases, there was a span of 14 bases. The CDR3 consists of 15 residues. Germline lookup yields CDR1 SGHVS and CDR2 FQNEAQ.

The CDR3 DNA follows: TGTGCCAGCAGCATATGGGCACAGGCGTTTCGCAAACCATCCTCATCCCTCCACTTT. It encodes CASSIWAQAFRKPSSSLHF. V and J are TRBV5-4 and TRBJ1-6; tentative D call: TRBD1 (5 bases). Trimming cost V 4 bases and J 14 bases, with 34 bases left between them. Germline CDR1 and CDR2: SGHNT and YYREEE (reference sequence). The CDR3 has 19 amino acids.

The chain employs TRBV18 and TRBJ2-5, with D unresolved. In germline, CDR1 is KGHSH, CDR2 LQKENI. The CDR3 extends over 14 amino acids. The germline V and J ends were trimmed by 3 bases and 5 bases, with 13 bases remaining between them. The CDR3 here is CASSPGRSPETQYF. CDR3 nucleotide sequence: TGTGCCAGCTCACCTGGTCGGAGCCCTGAGACCCAGTACTTC.

CDR3 sequence: CASTTAGGGNEQFF. The CDR3 DNA is TGTGCCAGTACCACAGCGGGAGGGGGCAATGAGCAGTTCTTC. V is TRBV19 and J is TRBJ2-1; 10 bases agree with TRBD2. V lost 7 bases and J lost 6; bases outside the gene matches: 6. The germline CDR1 and CDR2 sequences are LNHDA and SQIVND (reference sequence). This CDR3 spans 14 amino acids.

This clone has more than one count but fewer than ten. The chain carries TRBV7-3 and TRBJ2-5; maybe TRBD1 (6 bases). Germline V gives CDR1 SGHTA, CDR2 FQGTGA. Trimming left V 3 bases short and J 5 bases short, with 13 bases between. The CDR3 is made up of 14 amino acids. CDR3 sequence reads: CASSFRGGAETQYF. The CDR3 DNA is TGTGCCAGCAGCTTCAGGGGCGGTGCGGAGACCCAGTACTTC.

The chain uses TRBV2 and TRBJ2-3; 7 bases map to TRBD2. With V trimmed by 1 base and J by 4 bases, 5 bases remained unmatched. The CDR3 spans 15 residues. In germline, CDR1 is SNHLY, CDR2 FYNNEI. This chain's CDR3 is CASSEGLAEADTQYF. CDR3 nucleotides: TGTGCCAGCAGTGAAGGTCTAGCGGAGGCAGATACGCAGTATTTT.

The rearrangement uses TRBV4-3 and TRBJ2-1, with TRBD2 identical over 8 bases. Germline V gene sequence: CDR1 LGHNA, CDR2 YSLEER. J was trimmed by 1 base and V by 5 bases; bases with no gene match: 4. This CDR3 is 15 amino acids long. CDR3 sequence (DNA): TGCGCCAGCAGCTTTCGGGAGGGGTCCTACAATGAGCAGTTCTTC. As protein: CASSFREGSYNEQFF.

This clone was seen a handful of times. The rearrangement joins TRBV2 to TRBJ2-3, with D maybe TRBD2 (5 bases). The V end lost 11 bases, the J end lost 6 bases, and 21 bases lay between the germline ends. Germline V lookup: CDR1 SNHLY, CDR2 FYNNEI. The length of the CDR3 is 14 residues. The CDR3 spells CASWRASSADTQYF. The CDR3 DNA sequence: TGTGCCTCCTGGCGGGCTAGCTCAGCCGATACGCAGTATTTT. Full variable domain (outside the CDR3, taken from reference TRBV2 and TRBJ2-3): EPEVTQTPSHQVTQMGQEVILRCVPISNHLYFYWYRQILGQKVEFLVSFYNNEISEKSEIFDDQFSVERPDGSNFTLKIRSTKLEDSAMYFCASWRASSADTQYFGPGTRLTVL.

CDR3 DNA: TGTGCCAGCAGTTCTAACAGGGTTGTAAGCAATGAGCAGTTCTTC. Encoded protein: CASSSNRVVSNEQFF. V is TRBV6-2 or TRBV6-3 and J is TRBJ2-1; weak D call: TRBD1 (6 bases). V was trimmed by 4 bases and J by 6 bases, leaving 16 bases between them. Germline loops: CDR1 MNHEY, CDR2 SVGEGT. This CDR3 has 15 residues.

This chain connects TRBV4-3 to TRBJ2-3; 10 nucleotides match TRBD2. Trimming took 6 bases from V and 0 from J; bases not matched to a gene: 12. CDR1 and CDR2 (germline): LGHNA, YSLEER. CDR3 length: 18 amino acids. CDR3 in amino acids: CASSPSGGAESSTDTQYF. Written as DNA, the CDR3 is TGCGCCAGCAGTCCTAGCGGGGGCGCTGAATCTAGCACAGATACGCAGTATTTT.

The V call is TRBV24-1, the J call TRBJ1-2, with D possibly matching TRBD1 (6 bases). Germline CDR1 KGHDR, CDR2 SFDVKD. The V gene lost 2 bases and the J gene lost 6 bases, with 9 bases spanning the gap. The length of the CDR3 is 13 residues. CDR3 sequence reads: CATSDWQGNGYTF. The CDR3 region has the DNA TGTGCCACCAGTGATTGGCAGGGGAATGGCTACACCTTC.

This clone was seen a few times. CDR3 in DNA: TGTGCCAGCAGACCAAAACCGGGACAGAACTATGGCTACACCTTC. This codes for CASRPKPGQNYGYTF. The rearrangement links TRBV6-5 to TRBJ1-2; 7 bases line up with TRBD1. CDR3 length equals 15 residues. Trimming at V came to 6 bases and at J to 2 bases, leaving 9 bases not matched to a gene. Germline values: CDR1 MNHEY, CDR2 SVGAGI.

The rearrangement uses TRBV4-2 and TRBJ2-3, with 11 bases lining up with TRBD1. The V segment lost 2 bases and the J segment 4 bases; nucleotides outside the gene matches: 2. CDR1 LGHNA and CDR2 YNFKEQ come from the germline V gene. The CDR3 contains 15 residues. The CDR3 DNA follows: TGTGCCAGCAGCCAACCGGGACAGGGGGCAGATACGCAGTATTTT. The encoded protein is CASSQPGQGADTQYF.

The chain carries TRBV11-2 and TRBJ2-1; 13 nucleotides match TRBD2. The V and J ends lost 1 base and 2 bases, in that order; junction bases with no gene match: 8. In germline, CDR1 is SGHAT, CDR2 FQNNGV. The CDR3 is 19 amino acids. The CDR3 DNA sequence: TGTGCCAGCAGCTTAGGGACTAGCGGGAGAGGAGTTACCTACAATGAGCAGTTCTTC. Protein: CASSLGTSGRGVTYNEQFF.

The rearrangement joins TRBV4-3 to TRBJ1-1; no definite D call. The CDR3 sequence is 15 residues long. Germline assignment: CDR1 LGHNA and CDR2 YSLEER. The germline V and J ends were trimmed by 1 base and 2 bases, with 11 bases remaining between them. The CDR3, as DNA: TGCGCCAGCAGCCAAGGGAGCTCGTACAACACTGAAGCTTTCTTT. Its translation is CASSQGSSYNTEAFF.

The chain links TRBV6-1 to TRBJ1-5; D may be TRBD1 (6 bases). From germline, CDR1 is MNHNS and CDR2 SASEGT. The CDR3 totals 21 residues. V was clipped by 0 bases and J by 4 bases, with 28 bases between them. CDR3 in amino acids: CASSEAGPETVRGGRNQPQHF. The CDR3 coding sequence is TGTGCCAGCAGTGAAGCTGGTCCCGAGACAGTAAGGGGGGGTAGAAATCAGCCCCAGCATTTT.

V usage is TRBV18 and J usage is TRBJ2-3; 9 nucleotides agree with TRBD1. This CDR3 is built from 18 residues. The ends lost 2 bases at V and 5 bases at J; junction bases unmatched: 14. CDR1 and CDR2 from the germline V gene are KGHSH and LQKENI. The chain's CDR3 is CASSPGDRGLVSGDTQYF. The CDR3 DNA is TGTGCCAGCTCACCAGGCGACAGGGGGTTGGTATCGGGAGATACGCAGTATTTT.

The J gene is TRBJ1-5, the V gene TRBV28; tentatively, D is TRBD1 (6 bases). Germline CDR1 is MDHEN and CDR2 is SYDVKM. Trimming stripped 4 bases from V and 4 bases from J, with 20 bases between. The CDR3 runs to 17 residues. This CDR3 is CASSSATGKEENQPQHF. The CDR3 coding sequence is TGTGCCAGCAGTTCAGCAACAGGGAAAGAGGAGAATCAGCCCCAGCATTTT.

V gene TRBV19 combines with J gene TRBJ1-5, with D maybe TRBD1 (5 bases). The V end lost 6 bases, the J end lost 0 bases, and 24 bases lay between the germline ends. Germline loops: CDR1 LNHDA, CDR2 SQIVND (reference sequence). The length of the CDR3 is 19 residues. CDR3 protein: CASRPSLLSRAYSNQPQHF. The CDR3, as DNA: TGTGCCAGTAGACCCTCCCTTTTATCCAGGGCATATAGCAATCAGCCCCAGCATTTT.

The V call is TRBV6-2 or TRBV6-3, the J call TRBJ2-2, with D perhaps matching TRBD1 (6 bases). Trimming removed 5 bases at V and 4 bases at J, with 20 bases between. Germline CDR1 reads MNHEY; CDR2 reads SVGEGT. The CDR3 has 17 amino acids. The CDR3 DNA reads as TGTGCCAGCAGTCTCGGACAGATCAGCTTTGGCACCGGGGAGCTGTTTTTT. It yields the protein CASSLGQISFGTGELFF.